This T cell receptor (beta chain) was captured in a study of blood T cell repertoires in COVID-19. Turning to the study itself: Samples representing acute and convalescent COVID-19 were sourced from the United States, Italy and Spain. Sources were T cells, B-cell-depleted T cells, or PBMCs; the material itself was cDNA or gDNA.

This clone is a singleton in its sample. Per the original data handling: Reference gene primer amplification yielded estimated nucleated cell counts. TCRdb's table, derived via immunoSEQ multiplex PCR, lists solely in-frame clones and lacks some. The V and J calls and clone size were taken over from that table, and D and trimming were inferred from the DNA. The sample carries around 56,000 clones, around 90% recorded once. The length of the CDR3 is 13 residues. Germline V gene lookup returns CDR1 LGHNA and CDR2 YNFKEQ. V lost 7 bases to trimming and J lost 0 bases, with 9 bases between them. The V gene is TRBV4-2, the J gene TRBJ1-1; D not certain. The sequencing input was peripheral blood. The receptor's source is a human donor in a cohort sampled during active COVID-19. The CDR3 is CASNRGMNTEAFF. The CDR3 nucleotides are TGTGCCAGCAACCGGGGAATGAACACTGAAGCTTTCTTT.